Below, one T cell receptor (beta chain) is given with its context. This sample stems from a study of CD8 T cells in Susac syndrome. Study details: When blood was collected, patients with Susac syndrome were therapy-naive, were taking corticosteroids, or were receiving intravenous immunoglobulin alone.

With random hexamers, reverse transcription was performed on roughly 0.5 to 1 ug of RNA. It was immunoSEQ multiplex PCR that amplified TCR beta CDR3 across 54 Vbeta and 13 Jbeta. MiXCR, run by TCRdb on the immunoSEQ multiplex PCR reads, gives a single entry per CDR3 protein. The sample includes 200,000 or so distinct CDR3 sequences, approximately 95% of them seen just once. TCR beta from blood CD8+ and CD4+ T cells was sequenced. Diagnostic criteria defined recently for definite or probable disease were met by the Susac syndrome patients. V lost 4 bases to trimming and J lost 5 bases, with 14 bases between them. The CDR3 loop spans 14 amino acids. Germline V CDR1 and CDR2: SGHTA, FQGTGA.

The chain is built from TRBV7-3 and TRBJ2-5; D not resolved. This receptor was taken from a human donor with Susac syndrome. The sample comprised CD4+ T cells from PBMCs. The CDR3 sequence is CASSSGYSGETQYF. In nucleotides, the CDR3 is TGTGCCAGCAGCTCCGGCTACTCTGGGGAGACCCAGTACTTC.